These 18 T cell receptor beta chains came from one sample sequenced in a study of shared clonotypes between healthy human individuals. Only in-frame clones appear in the TCRdb table, and some are missing; sequencing was by immunoSEQ multiplex PCR. The sample holds around 2.3 million clones, around 95% seen once. What was sequenced was naive CD4+ T cells sorted from blood. The subset is: CD45RA+ positively selected. These TCRs come from a man aged 18 to 35 in good health.

This chain connects TRBV5-3 to TRBJ2-3; either TRBD1 or TRBD2 may supply D (5 bases each). TRBV5-3 is treated as an ORF (open reading frame) with a function not yet certain. The CDR3 consists of 16 residues. In nucleotides, the CDR3 is TGTGCAAAGAAAGGGGCACTAGAGCGCCGCACAGATACGCAGTATTTT. It yields the protein CAKKGALERRTDTQYF.

The genes are TRBV7-2 and TRBJ1-5, with 11 bases that match TRBD1. Germline CDR1 reads SGHTA; CDR2 reads FQGNSA. The CDR3 is 16 residues long. Trimming took 2 bases from V and 7 from J; bases not matched to a gene: 7. CDR3 coding DNA: TGTGCCAGCAGCTTAACTGGACAGGGGGCTCGGCAGCCCCAGCATTTT. Translation: CASSLTGQGARQPQHF.

The chain recombines TRBV30 with TRBJ2-2; TRBD1 agrees at 10 bases. The CDR3 covers 19 residues. CDR1 GTSNPN and CDR2 SVGIG come from the germline V gene (reference sequence). V lost 4 bases and J lost 2; bases outside the gene matches: 16. The CDR3 nucleotides are TGTGCCTGGAACCGGGACAGGGGACAACAGAAGAGCAACACCGGGGAGCTGTTTTTT. This gives the protein CAWNRDRGQQKSNTGELFF. The full variable domain, completed using reference TRBV30 and TRBJ2-2, is SQTIHQWPATLVQPVGSPLSLECTVEGTSNPNLYWYRQAAGRGLQLLFYSVGIGQISSEVPQNLSASRPQDRQFILSSKKLLLSDSGFYLCAWNRDRGQQKSNTGELFFGEGSRLTVL.

The J gene is TRBJ2-7, the V gene TRBV27; D uncertain. Per germline, CDR1 MNHEY and CDR2 SMNVEV (reference sequence). The germline V and J ends were trimmed by 4 bases and 0 bases, with 7 bases remaining between them. The CDR3 loop spans 13 amino acids. The chain's CDR3 is CASSSKPSYEQYF. CDR3 coding DNA: TGTGCCAGCAGTTCGAAGCCCTCCTACGAGCAGTACTTC.

This clone was recorded once. The V and J genes are TRBV19 and TRBJ2-2; no clear D. Germline V gene lookup returns CDR1 LNHDA and CDR2 SQIVND (reference sequence). Trimming cost V 5 bases and J 1 base, with 8 bases left between them. The CDR3 runs to 14 residues. CDR3 bases: TGTGCCAGTAGTGGATGGGGGAACACCGGGGAGCTGTTTTTT. Protein: CASSGWGNTGELFF.

This CDR3 is CASSTGQEGYGYTF. CDR3 nucleotides: TGTGCCAGCAGCACCGGACAGGAGGGGTATGGCTACACCTTC. V usage is TRBV5-6 and J usage is TRBJ1-2; 7 positions match TRBD1. V lost 4 bases, J lost 5 bases, and 8 bases stayed unmatched. The CDR3 is made up of 14 amino acids. Germline lookup yields CDR1 SGHDT and CDR2 YYEEEE.

The chain combines TRBV5-1 with TRBJ2-2, with D unresolved. The germline gives CDR1 SGHRS, CDR2 YFSETQ. This CDR3 is built from 14 residues. V gave up 3 bases and J gave up 4 bases, with 10 bases separating them. CDR3: CASSWNGVTGELFF. The CDR3, as DNA: TGCGCCAGCAGCTGGAACGGTGTCACCGGGGAGCTGTTTTTT.

This clone appeared a single time. V usage is TRBV11-2 and J usage is TRBJ2-5; D unresolved. CDR1 is SGHAT, CDR2 FQNNGV, per germline. This CDR3 contains 13 residues. V lost 5 bases to trimming and J lost 5 bases, with 12 bases between them. CDR3 protein: CASSPIQWETQYF. Here the CDR3 DNA reads TGTGCCAGCAGCCCGATACAGTGGGAGACCCAGTACTTC.

V usage is TRBV30 and J usage is TRBJ1-1; 10 nucleotides line up with TRBD1. The germline CDR1 and CDR2 sequences are GTSNPN and SVGIG (reference sequence). Trimming cost V 0 bases and J 5 bases; bases outside gene matches: 6. The CDR3 extends over 15 amino acids. Here the CDR3 reads CAWSVRTGGVTEAFF. The CDR3 DNA is TGTGCCTGGAGTGTACGGACAGGGGGGGTGACTGAAGCTTTCTTT. Using reference TRBV30 and TRBJ1-1 for the parts outside the CDR3, the full variable domain is SQTIHQWPATLVQPVGSPLSLECTVEGTSNPNLYWYRQAAGRGLQLLFYSVGIGQISSEVPQNLSASRPQDRQFILSSKKLLLSDSGFYLCAWSVRTGGVTEAFFGQGTRLTVV.

The J gene is TRBJ1-6, the V gene TRBV6-5; D is unresolved. V gave up 1 base and J gave up 5 bases, with 3 bases separating them. Germline values: CDR1 MNHEY, CDR2 SVGAGI. The CDR3 covers 13 residues. This chain's CDR3 is CASSYWDNSPLHF. CDR3 bases: TGTGCCAGCAGTTACTGGGATAATTCACCCCTCCACTTT.

This chain links TRBV10-2 with TRBJ2-1, with TRBD2 matching 14 bases. CDR1 WSHSY and CDR2 SAAADI come from the germline V gene. V lost 6 bases to trimming and J lost 4 bases; unmatched junction nucleotides: 5. The length of the CDR3 is 16 residues. The CDR3: CASRGTSGGPYNEQFF. CDR3 in DNA: TGCGCCAGCAGGGGGACTAGCGGGGGCCCTTACAATGAGCAGTTCTTC.

This chain connects TRBV9 to TRBJ2-3, with D possibly matching TRBD1 (5 bases). The CDR3 runs to 13 residues. With 4 bases removed from V and 3 bases from J, the gap between germline ends came to 9 bases. The germline V gene has CDR1 SGDLS and CDR2 YYNGEE. The CDR3 spells CASSSHRTDTQYF. CDR3 nucleotides: TGTGCCAGCAGCTCACACAGGACAGATACGCAGTATTTT.

This chain links TRBV4-2 with TRBJ2-1; 8 nucleotides line up with TRBD2. CDR1 and CDR2 (germline): LGHNA, YNFKEQ. The CDR3 loop spans 11 amino acids. Germline trimming cut 4 bases from V and 10 bases from J; bases unmatched to any gene: 0. The CDR3 sequence is CASSRLAEQFF. In nucleotides, the CDR3 is TGTGCCAGCAGCCGACTAGCGGAGCAGTTCTTC.

This rearrangement joins TRBV30 to TRBJ1-6; D possibly corresponds to TRBD1 (6 bases). CDR3 length: 14 amino acids. Germline V gives CDR1 GTSNPN, CDR2 SVGIG (reference sequence). Trimming left V 0 bases short and J 7 bases short, with 10 bases between. Here the CDR3 DNA reads TGTGCCTGGAGTGTACAGGGTACGAATTCACCCCTCCACTTT. Residues: CAWSVQGTNSPLHF.

This rearrangement joins TRBV2 to TRBJ1-3; D remains ambiguous. The germline V gene encodes CDR1 SNHLY and CDR2 FYNNEI. CDR3 size: 18 residues. V lost 8 bases to trimming and J lost 0 bases, with 23 bases between them. The chain's CDR3 is CASASSRAQGPSGNTIYF. The CDR3 DNA reads TGTGCCAGCGCCTCTTCGAGGGCACAAGGGCCCTCTGGAAACACCATATATTTT. Combining the CDR3 with reference TRBV2 and TRBJ1-3 gives the whole variable domain EPEVTQTPSHQVTQMGQEVILRCVPISNHLYFYWYRQILGQKVEFLVSFYNNEISEKSEIFDDQFSVERPDGSNFTLKIRSTKLEDSAMYFCASASSRAQGPSGNTIYFGEGSWLTVV.

The chain uses TRBV28 and TRBJ1-2; 8 nucleotides line up with TRBD1. CDR1 and CDR2 (germline): MDHEN, SYDVKM. The CDR3 totals 12 residues. The J segment lost 12 bases and the V segment lost 10 bases, leaving 13 bases of the junction unmatched. CDR3 amino acids: CATQTGDWTHTF. The CDR3 DNA sequence: TGTGCCACCCAGACAGGGGACTGGACCCACACCTTC.

The J gene is TRBJ2-2, the V gene TRBV4-1; TRBD2 matches at 10 bases. With 5 bases clipped from V and 2 bases from J, the junction kept 11 bases outside the gene matches. Germline loops: CDR1 MGHRA, CDR2 YSYEKL. The CDR3 extends over 18 amino acids. The CDR3 protein is CASSSRVLAGQNTGELFF. Here the CDR3 DNA reads TGCGCCAGCAGCTCAAGGGTACTAGCGGGACAAAACACCGGGGAGCTGTTTTTT.

This clone was counted once. The rearrangement uses TRBV30 and TRBJ2-7, with 8 bases identical to TRBD1. V lost 1 base, J lost 4 bases, and 9 bases stayed unmatched. Germline CDR1 is GTSNPN and CDR2 is SVGIG (reference sequence). The CDR3 runs 15 residues. The CDR3 nucleotides are TGTGCCTGGAGTGCTCGTTGGCGGACAGGGTACGAGCAGTACTTC. Its translation: CAWSARWRTGYEQYF.